Listed below are T cell receptor beta chains from one sample, sequenced in a study of cytomegalovirus exposure and HLA in healthy donors. The protocol was immunoSEQ multiplex PCR, while the TCRdb copy is restricted to in-frame clones and leaves out a portion. The table includes 150,000 or so clones, around three quarters detected once. The source material was PBMCs. These TCRs come from a man aged 35 to 55 in good health and CMV-seropositive. Each CDR3 is given with its conserved first and last residue. Each record gives: J gene, D gene, clone size, V gene, CDR3 protein, CDR3 DNA. A D gene is named only where the DNA matches it firmly. Not all rows give a size; the values are once, few, many and, for expanded clones, a class.

TRBJ1-3 . few TRBV5-6 CASSLGRTSGNTIYF TGTGCCAGCAGCTTGGGGAGGACCTCTGGAAACACCATATATTTT
TRBJ2-5 . . TRBV7-9 CASSPPGLRQETQYF TGTGCCAGCAGCCCGCCTGGTCTCAGACAAGAGACCCAGTACTTC
TRBJ1-5 TRBD1 . TRBV19 CASSSTGWNQPQHF TGTGCCAGTAGCTCGACAGGGTGGAATCAGCCCCAGCATTTT
TRBJ2-5 TRBD2 . TRBV28 CASSLPTSGSWETQYF TGTGCCAGCAGTTTGCCGACTAGCGGGAGTTGGGAGACCCAGTACTTC
TRBJ2-1 . once TRBV6-5 CASSPGTSYNEQFF TGTGCCAGCAGTCCCGGGACATCTTACAATGAGCAGTTCTTC
TRBJ2-5 . . TRBV5-1 CASSEAPREQETQYF TGCGCCAGCAGCGAGGCCCCCAGGGAACAAGAGACCCAGTACTTC
TRBJ2-5 TRBD2 . TRBV5-1 CASSAFSGEGSETQYF TGCGCCAGCAGCGCCTTTAGCGGGGAGGGTTCGGAGACCCAGTACTTC
TRBJ2-7 TRBD2 few TRBV27 CASSPRLAGTFEQYF TGTGCCAGCAGTCCACGACTAGCGGGGACATTCGAGCAGTACTTC
TRBJ1-1 . . TRBV5-4 CASSPWVGGEAFF TGTGCCAGCAGCCCGTGGGTGGGCGGGGAGGCTTTCTTT
TRBJ2-1 TRBD2 . TRBV4-3 CASSQGTSGKQSSYNEQFF TGCGCCAGCAGCCAAGGGACTAGCGGGAAGCAAAGCTCCTACAATGAGCAGTTCTTC
TRBJ2-7 TRBD1 . TRBV18 CASSGRGQGLEQYF TGTGCCAGCTCAGGCCGGGGACAGGGACTCGAGCAGTACTTC
TRBJ1-2 TRBD1 . TRBV28 CASSFGGNRGYGYTF TGTGCCAGCAGTTTCGGCGGAAACAGGGGGTATGGCTACACCTTC
TRBJ2-2 . . TRBV28 CASSTPTGELFF TGTGCCAGCAGTACACCAACCGGGGAGCTGTTTTTT
TRBJ2-5 TRBD1 few TRBV7-7 CASSLAGQQETQYF TGTGCCAGCAGCTTAGCGGGACAGCAAGAGACCCAGTACTTC
TRBJ2-1 TRBD2 . TRBV6-1 CAISGRAVGEQFF TGTGCCATTAGCGGGAGGGCCGTGGGAGAGCAGTTCTTC
TRBJ2-7 . . TRBV10-2 CASSVAHEQYF TGCGCCAGCAGTGTAGCCCACGAGCAGTACTTC
TRBJ2-2 . . TRBV9 CASSVGQRHTGELFF TGTGCCAGCAGCGTAGGACAGCGACACACCGGGGAGCTGTTTTTT
TRBJ2-7 TRBD2 . TRBV7-9 CASSLSGAYEQYF TGTGCCAGCAGCCTTAGCGGGGCCTACGAGCAGTACTTC
TRBJ2-3 . . TRBV15 CATSKGDSADTQYF TGTGCCACCAGCAAAGGAGATTCCGCAGATACGCAGTATTTT
TRBJ2-7 TRBD2 . TRBV12-5 CASALPGLAYEQYF TGTGCTAGTGCCTTACCGGGACTAGCGTACGAGCAGTACTTC
TRBJ2-3 . . TRBV2 CASSPRDTQYF TGTGCCAGCAGTCCGAGAGATACGCAGTATTTT
TRBJ1-5 TRBD1 . TRBV19 CASSQGQGAYGRQPQHF TGTGCCAGTAGCCAGGGACAGGGGGCCTACGGTCGTCAGCCCCAGCATTTT
TRBJ2-2 . . TRBV7-6 CASSFRQYNTGELFF TGTGCCAGCAGCTTCCGACAGTACAACACCGGGGAGCTGTTTTTT
TRBJ2-1 . . TRBV7-9 CASSLAGTDNEQFF TGTGCCAGCAGCTTAGCGGGGACTGACAATGAGCAGTTCTTC
TRBJ2-3 TRBD2 . TRBV11-3 CASSSASGRSSTDTQYF TGTGCCAGCAGCTCGGCTAGCGGGAGGTCGAGCACAGATACGCAGTATTTT
TRBJ1-2 . . TRBV19 CASSFGFLYGYTF TGTGCCAGTAGTTTCGGGTTCCTCTATGGCTACACCTTC
TRBJ2-5 TRBD2 few TRBV5-6 CASSLVVAGQETQYF TGTGCCAGCAGCTTGGTTGTAGCGGGGCAAGAGACCCAGTACTTC
TRBJ1-1 TRBD1 few TRBV18 CASSPMGDRGFEAFF TGTGCCAGCTCACCAATGGGGGACAGGGGGTTTGAAGCTTTCTTT
TRBJ1-2 . . TRBV4-3 CASSQLTGTGYTF TGCGCCAGCAGCCAGCTTACAGGGACTGGCTACACCTTC
TRBJ1-6 TRBD1 . TRBV5-1 CASSSTGTGGLNSPLHF TGCGCCAGCAGCTCTACCGGGACAGGGGGTCTAAATTCACCCCTCCACTTT
TRBJ2-5 . few TRBV5-1 CASSLDTRLYF TGCGCCAGCAGCTTGGACACCCGATTGTACTTC
TRBJ2-2 . . TRBV27 CASREWSGELFF TGTGCCAGCAGGGAATGGAGCGGGGAGCTGTTTTTT
TRBJ1-5 . . TRBV10-3 CAISGRLPTGPRNQPQHF TGTGCCATCAGTGGTCGATTACCAACAGGGCCTCGCAATCAGCCCCAGCATTTT
TRBJ1-4 . . TRBV15 CATSRDASQGNEKLFF TGTGCCACCAGCAGAGATGCGTCTCAGGGCAATGAAAAACTGTTTTTT
TRBJ2-7 TRBD2 once TRBV5-5 CASSFLGGSSYEQYF TGTGCCAGCAGCTTCCTGGGGGGGAGCTCCTACGAGCAGTACTTC
TRBJ2-3 . . TRBV5-6 CASSLTGTERDTQYF TGTGCCAGCAGCTTGACAGGAACGGAGCGAGATACGCAGTATTTT
TRBJ2-7 . . TRBV6-1 CASSEVRAYYEQYF TGTGCCAGCAGTGAAGTCAGGGCCTACTACGAGCAGTACTTC
TRBJ1-3 . . TRBV6-1 CASSDRGFGNTIYF TGTGCCAGCAGTGATAGGGGGTTCGGAAACACCATATATTTT
TRBJ2-1 . . TRBV7-2 CASSLGAGVGQFF TGTGCCAGCAGCTTGGGCGCAGGGGTGGGGCAGTTCTTC
TRBJ2-1 . once TRBV4-2 CASSQDAGIKLQFF TGTGCCAGCAGCCAAGATGCGGGTATAAAACTGCAGTTCTTC
TRBJ2-2 . . TRBV5-6 CASSALGNTGELFF TGTGCCAGCAGCGCCCTAGGCAACACCGGGGAGCTGTTTTTT
TRBJ2-1 . . TRBV7-2 CASSFPGSEQFF TGTGCCAGCAGCTTCCCAGGGTCGGAGCAGTTCTTC
TRBJ2-2 . . TRBV5-1 CASSGQGPTGNTGELFF TGCGCCAGCAGCGGGCAGGGGCCGACGGGGAACACCGGGGAGCTGTTTTTT
TRBJ1-1 . . TRBV5-4 CASSLGAGETEAFF TGTGCCAGCAGCTTGGGGGCAGGGGAAACTGAAGCTTTCTTT
TRBJ2-7 TRBD2 . TRBV7-2 CASSLSGSSYEQYF TGTGCCAGCAGCCTCAGCGGGAGCTCCTACGAGCAGTACTTC
TRBJ1-3 . . TRBV6-6 CASTQGGEGWRNTIYF TGTGCCAGCACCCAAGGCGGGGAGGGTTGGAGAAACACCATATATTTT
TRBJ2-7 . . TRBV28 CASTPGGFSYEQYF TGTGCCAGCACCCCAGGTGGCTTTTCCTACGAGCAGTACTTC
TRBJ2-1 . . TRBV28 CASSHQGSSYNEQFF TGTGCCAGCAGCCACCAGGGTAGCTCCTACAATGAGCAGTTCTTC
TRBJ2-5 . . TRBV6-1 CASTHGARETQYF TGTGCCAGCACCCATGGAGCCAGAGAGACCCAGTACTTC
TRBJ2-2 . . TRBV15 CATSRDLADGELFF TGTGCCACCAGCAGAGACCTAGCCGACGGGGAGCTGTTTTTT
TRBJ2-7 . . TRBV5-1 CASSADNQGYEQYF TGCGCCAGCAGCGCAGATAACCAGGGGTACGAGCAGTACTTC
TRBJ2-7 TRBD1 . TRBV7-2 CASSIWTGAQYF TGTGCCAGCAGCATATGGACAGGGGCGCAGTACTTC
TRBJ1-2 TRBD1 . TRBV5-4 CASSPRDRANYGYTF TGTGCCAGCAGCCCACGGGACAGAGCTAACTATGGCTACACCTTC
TRBJ2-1 TRBD2 . TRBV19 CAGSISGTSYNEQFF TGTGCCGGTAGCATTAGCGGGACTTCCTACAATGAGCAGTTCTTC
TRBJ2-1 TRBD2 . TRBV5-4 CASGLGTSGTGEQFF TGTGCCAGCGGTTTGGGGACTAGCGGGACGGGGGAGCAGTTCTTC
TRBJ2-7 TRBD1 . TRBV5-1 CASSLAVGGTGEQYF TGCGCCAGCAGCTTGGCCGTAGGAGGGACAGGCGAGCAGTACTTC
TRBJ1-4 TRBD1 . TRBV5-1 CASSLGATGSEKLFF TGCGCCAGCAGCTTGGGAGCGACAGGGAGTGAAAAACTGTTTTTT
TRBJ2-1 . . TRBV7-9 CASSPDWTPYNEQFF TGTGCCAGCAGCCCGGACTGGACGCCTTACAATGAGCAGTTCTTC
TRBJ2-7 TRBD2 . TRBV4-1 CASSQVLAGPYEQYF TGCGCCAGCAGCCAAGTACTAGCGGGTCCCTACGAGCAGTACTTC
TRBJ2-3 . . TRBV29-1 CSFAPPYTDTQYF TGCAGCTTTGCCCCGCCCTACACAGATACGCAGTATTTT